The sequence of this T cell receptor (beta chain) was determined in a study of cytotoxic CD8 clonotypes in ibrutinib-treated CLL. Study in general: Collecting the response samples happened after a median 12 months of treatment, with a range of 6 to 36.

Generated by immunoSEQ multiplex PCR, the TCRdb table keeps only in-frame clones and is missing some. The table lists about 330,000 clones, 67% of them singletons, with 6.3% in the top ten. Study-wide results and caveats: Clonality was higher at ibrutinib response and returned toward baseline at progression.

Notes on this clone: The antigen is unknown.

The germline gives CDR1 SQVTM, CDR2 ANQGSEA. The trim removed 4 bases at V and 4 bases at J, leaving 6 bases unmatched. The CDR3 is made up of 13 amino acids. This chain links TRBV29-1 with TRBJ1-2; 7 nucleotides line up with TRBD1. Source: PBMCs, taken after 36 months of ibrutinib treatment. The TCR sequence derives from a human donor with chronic lymphocytic leukemia. CDR3 residues: CSVAPDRSYGYTF. The CDR3 coding sequence is TGCAGCGTTGCCCCGGACAGGAGCTATGGCTACACCTTC.